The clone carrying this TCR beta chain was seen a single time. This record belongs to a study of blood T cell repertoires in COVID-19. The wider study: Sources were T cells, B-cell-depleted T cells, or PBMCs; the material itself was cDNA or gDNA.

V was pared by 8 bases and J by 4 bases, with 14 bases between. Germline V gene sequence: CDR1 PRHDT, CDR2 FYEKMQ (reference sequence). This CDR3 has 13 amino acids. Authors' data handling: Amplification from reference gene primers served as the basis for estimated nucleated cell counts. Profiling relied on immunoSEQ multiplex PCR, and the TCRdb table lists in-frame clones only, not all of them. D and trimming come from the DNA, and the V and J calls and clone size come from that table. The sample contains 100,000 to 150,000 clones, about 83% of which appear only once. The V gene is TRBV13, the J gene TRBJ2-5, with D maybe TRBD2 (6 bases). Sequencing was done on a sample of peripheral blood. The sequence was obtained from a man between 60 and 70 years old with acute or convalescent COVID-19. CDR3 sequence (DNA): TGTGCCAGCGCCCGGTTGGGGGGAGAGACCCAGTACTTC. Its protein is CASARLGGETQYF.